This T cell receptor (beta chain) appears in the sequencing data of a study of CD8+CD57+ T cells in acquired aplastic anemia. Germline lookup yields CDR1 MNHEY and CDR2 SMNVEV (reference sequence). The V segment lost 8 bases and the J segment 5 bases; nucleotides outside the gene matches: 8. The CDR3 has 14 residues. This clonotype was seen repeatedly, ten times or more. Its specificity is not known. The study, taken as a whole, reports: Overlapping CD8+ CDR3 repertoires of patients and controls contained nearly 30 shared sequences.

It was genomic DNA that served as the template for profiling TCR beta VDJ and CDR3. Using its own MiXCR run on the reads, TCRdb lists one record per CDR3 protein. The sample lists roughly 420,000 distinct CDR3 sequences, around 72% occurring once. The sequence was obtained from a human donor in good health, serving as a control. Specimen: sorted CD4+, CD8+, or CD8+CD57+ T cells (not recorded which) from PBMCs. The genes are TRBV27 and TRBJ2-7; 11 bases match TRBD1. The CDR3 spells CASRSRDRGNEQYF. CDR3 nucleotides: TGTGCCAGCCGCTCCCGGGACAGGGGGAACGAGCAGTACTTC.